The clone carrying this T cell receptor (beta chain) appeared a single time. This sample is drawn from a study of OX40 agonist ivuxolimab in advanced cancers. On the study more broadly: Prior checkpoint blockade (anti-PD-1, anti-PD-L1 or anti-CTLA-4) was permitted; 40% had it. Three dose-escalation patients had partial responses: one with hepatocellular carcinoma and two with cutaneous melanoma.

Produced via immunoSEQ multiplex PCR; TCRdb's table is partial and in-frame only. Of 39,000 or so clones in the sample, roughly 89% were seen once. Germline CDR1 reads LGHNA; CDR2 reads YNFKEQ. CDR3 length equals 15 residues. The junction had 9 bases not matched to a gene; V was cut back by 5 bases and J by 10 bases. The chain uses TRBV4-2 and TRBJ1-6; 9 bases fit TRBD1. The source of this sequence is an adult with an advanced solid tumor such as melanoma, head and neck, liver or kidney cancer. The source was CD4+ or CD8+ T cells sorted from blood, collected in a trial of the OX40 agonist ivuxolimab. CDR3 amino acids: CASSSAGTGRSPLHF. Written as DNA, the CDR3 is TGTGCCAGCAGCTCAGCAGGGACAGGGCGGTCACCCCTCCACTTT.